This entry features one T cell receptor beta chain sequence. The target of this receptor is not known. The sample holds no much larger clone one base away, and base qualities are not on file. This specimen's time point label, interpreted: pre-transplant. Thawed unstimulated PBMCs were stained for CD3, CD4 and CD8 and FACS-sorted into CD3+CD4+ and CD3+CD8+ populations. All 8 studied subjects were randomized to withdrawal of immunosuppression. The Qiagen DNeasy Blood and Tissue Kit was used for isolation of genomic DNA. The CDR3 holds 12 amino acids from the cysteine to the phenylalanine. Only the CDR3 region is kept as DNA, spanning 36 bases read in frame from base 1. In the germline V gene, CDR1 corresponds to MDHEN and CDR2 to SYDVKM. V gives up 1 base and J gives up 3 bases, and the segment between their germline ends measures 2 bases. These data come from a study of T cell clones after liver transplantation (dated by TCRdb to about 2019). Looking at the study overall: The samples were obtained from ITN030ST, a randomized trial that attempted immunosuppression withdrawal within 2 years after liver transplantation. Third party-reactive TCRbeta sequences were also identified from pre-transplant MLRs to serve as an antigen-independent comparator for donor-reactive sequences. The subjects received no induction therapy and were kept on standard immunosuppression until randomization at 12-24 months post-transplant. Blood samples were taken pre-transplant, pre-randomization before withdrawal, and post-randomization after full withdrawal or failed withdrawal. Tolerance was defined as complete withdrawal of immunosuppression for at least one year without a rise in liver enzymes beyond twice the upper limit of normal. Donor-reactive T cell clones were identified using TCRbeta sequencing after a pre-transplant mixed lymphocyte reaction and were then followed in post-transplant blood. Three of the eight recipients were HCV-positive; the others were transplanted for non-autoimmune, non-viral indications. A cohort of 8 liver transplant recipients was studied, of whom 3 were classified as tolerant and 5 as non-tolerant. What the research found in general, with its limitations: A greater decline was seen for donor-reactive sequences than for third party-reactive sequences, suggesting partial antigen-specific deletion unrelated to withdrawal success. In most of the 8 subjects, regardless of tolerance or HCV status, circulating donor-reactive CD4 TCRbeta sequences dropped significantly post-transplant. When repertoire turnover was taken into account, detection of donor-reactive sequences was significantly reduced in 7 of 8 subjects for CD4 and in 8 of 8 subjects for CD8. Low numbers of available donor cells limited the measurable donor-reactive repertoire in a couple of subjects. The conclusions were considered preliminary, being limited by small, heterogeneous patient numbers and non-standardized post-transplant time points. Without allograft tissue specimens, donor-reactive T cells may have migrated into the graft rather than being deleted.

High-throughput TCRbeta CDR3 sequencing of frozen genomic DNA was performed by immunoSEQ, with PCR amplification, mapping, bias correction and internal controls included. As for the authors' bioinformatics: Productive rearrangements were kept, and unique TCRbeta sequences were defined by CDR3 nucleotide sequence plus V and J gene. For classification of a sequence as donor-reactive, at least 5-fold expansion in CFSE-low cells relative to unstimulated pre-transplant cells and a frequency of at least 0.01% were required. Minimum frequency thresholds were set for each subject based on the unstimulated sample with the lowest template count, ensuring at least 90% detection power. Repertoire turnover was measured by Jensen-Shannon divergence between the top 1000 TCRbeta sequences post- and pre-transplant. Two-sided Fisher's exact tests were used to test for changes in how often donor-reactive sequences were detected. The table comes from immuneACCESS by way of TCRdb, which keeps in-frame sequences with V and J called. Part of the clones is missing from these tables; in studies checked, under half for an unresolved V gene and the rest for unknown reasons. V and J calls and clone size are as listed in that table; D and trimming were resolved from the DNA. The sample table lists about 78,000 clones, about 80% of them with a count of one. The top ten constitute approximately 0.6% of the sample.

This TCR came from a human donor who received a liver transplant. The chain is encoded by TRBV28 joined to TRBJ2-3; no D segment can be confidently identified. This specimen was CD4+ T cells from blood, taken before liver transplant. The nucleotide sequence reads TGTGCCAGCAGTTTATCTACAGATACGCAGTATTTT. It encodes CASSLSTDTQYF.